A single sample gave rise to the 21 T cell receptor beta chains below, sequenced in a study of spatial heterogeneity in lung cancer. The sample's time point: sample taken at primary tumor resection. Each CDR3 protein gets one entry after TCRdb re-called the 5' RACE reads with MiXCR. The sample lists 20,000 to 25,000 distinct CDR3 sequences; 6% to 7.5% were seen once. The source material was PBMCs, sampled at surgery. These receptors were collected from a male donor with early-stage non-small cell lung cancer.

A note on this clonotype: A much larger clone is a single base away; this may be a read error. The V and J genes are TRBV10-3 and TRBJ1-4, with TRBD1 matching 9 bases. This CDR3 region has 15 residues. Germline assignment: CDR1 ENHRY and CDR2 SYGVKD. CDR3 nucleotides: TGTGCCATCAGTGAGTCACAGGGGGCTAGCGAAAAACTGATTTTT. Residues: CAISESQGASEKLIF.

This clonotype occurred many times. V and J are TRBV5-1 and TRBJ2-1, with a weak D call TRBD1 (6 bases). CDR1 and CDR2 from the germline V gene are SGHRS and YFSETQ. Trimming took off 4 bases at V and 3 bases at J, with 14 bases between the two ends. This CDR3 is built from 15 residues. The CDR3 region is CASSPASDSYNEQFF. The CDR3 DNA follows: TGCGCCAGCAGCCCCGCGTCGGACAGCTACAATGAGCAGTTCTTC.

Ten or more counts support this clonotype. The chain joins TRBV27 to TRBJ2-3, with 8 positions matching TRBD1. The CDR3 length is 16 residues. With 5 bases clipped from V and 4 bases from J, the junction kept 11 bases outside the gene matches. Germline assignment: CDR1 MNHEY and CDR2 SMNVEV (reference sequence). CDR3: CASSLATGVRSDTQYF. CDR3 sequence (DNA): TGTGCCAGCAGTCTAGCGACAGGGGTGAGGTCAGATACGCAGTATTTT.

This clonotype was observed at least ten times. This chain uses TRBV20-1 with TRBJ1-2; weak D call: TRBD1 (5 bases). V dropped 5 bases and J dropped 6 bases, with 16 bases sitting between them. Germline loops: CDR1 DFQATT, CDR2 SNEGSKA (reference sequence). The CDR3 has 13 residues. This CDR3 is CSALKGTLNGYTF. In nucleotides, the CDR3 is TGCAGTGCTTTAAAGGGGACTCTCAATGGCTACACCTTC.

This clonotype has a count of ten or more. The rearrangement uses TRBV29-1 and TRBJ1-1, with D maybe TRBD1 (5 bases). Trimming cost V 0 bases and J 5 bases, with 13 bases left between them. The CDR3 is 14 residues long. Germline values: CDR1 SQVTM, CDR2 ANQGSEA. In nucleotides, the CDR3 is TGCAGCGTTGAAGAGAGGGGTGCGGGTACTGAAGCTTTCTTT. This translates into CSVEERGAGTEAFF.

By share of the sample, this clonotype is medium-sized. The chain has TRBV28 and TRBJ2-4, with D tentatively TRBD2 (6 bases). V lost 8 bases, J lost 2 bases, and 16 bases lay in between. Per the germline V gene, CDR1 is MDHEN and CDR2 is SYDVKM. The CDR3 is 15 amino acids. CDR3 region: CASGLRGGSKNIQYF. The CDR3 region has the DNA TGTGCCAGCGGATTAAGGGGAGGCTCCAAAAACATTCAGTACTTC.

This rearrangement joins TRBV6-6 to TRBJ1-4; 11 nucleotides align to TRBD1. Germline CDR1 MNHNY, CDR2 SVGAGI (reference sequence). V was pared by 0 bases and J by 10 bases, with 7 bases of the junction left unmatched. CDR3 length: 16 amino acids. The DNA of the CDR3 is TGTGCCAGCAGTTACTCCCATGGACAGGGGGCGGCAAAACTGTTTTTT. This encodes CASSYSHGQGAAKLFF.

Ten or more counts support this clonotype. The chain combines TRBV28 with TRBJ1-2; tentative D call: TRBD1 (5 bases). Trimming removed 5 bases from V and 5 bases from J, with 21 bases in between. Germline values: CDR1 MDHEN, CDR2 SYDVKM. The CDR3 runs 16 residues. CDR3 nucleotides: TGTGCCAGCAGTCTCGGGACGGTTCAACTATCTTATGGCTACACCTTC. Its protein is CASSLGTVQLSYGYTF.

This clonotype was seen at least ten times. V gene TRBV6-1 combines with J gene TRBJ2-5, with TRBD2 identical over 7 bases. CDR1 is MNHNS, CDR2 SASEGT, per germline. J gave up 3 bases and V 7 bases, and 5 bases lay outside the gene matches. The length of the CDR3 is 13 residues. This CDR3 is CASMMSGEETQYF. CDR3 DNA: TGTGCCAGCATGATGAGCGGGGAAGAGACCCAGTACTTC.

The table lists this clonotype with many counts. This chain connects TRBV28 to TRBJ2-1; D gene ambiguous. This CDR3 contains 13 residues. CDR1 MDHEN and CDR2 SYDVKM come from the germline V gene. The V gene lost 5 bases and the J gene lost 10 bases, with 15 bases spanning the gap. In DNA form, the CDR3 reads TGTGCCAGCAGTGAGACACGTGGTCAGGAGCAGTTCTTC. It yields the protein CASSETRGQEQFF.

The J gene is TRBJ2-7, the V gene TRBV7-2; D is unclear. Germline V gene lookup returns CDR1 SGHTA and CDR2 FQGNSA. Trimming stripped 4 bases from V and 5 bases from J, with 9 bases between. This CDR3 contains 12 residues. CDR3 amino acids: CASSSGPNEQYF. CDR3 in DNA: TGTGCCAGCAGCTCTGGACCTAACGAGCAGTACTTC.

J is TRBJ2-5 and V is TRBV7-8, with 7 bases identical to TRBD1. The V segment lost 5 bases and the J segment 7 bases; nucleotides outside the gene matches: 10. Germline V gene lookup returns CDR1 SGHVS and CDR2 FQNEAQ. The CDR3 is made up of 14 amino acids. In nucleotides, the CDR3 is TGTGCCAGCAGCCCCCGACAGGGCCTTGGGACCCAGTACTTC. Translation: CASSPRQGLGTQYF.

This clonotype showed up just a few times. The J gene is TRBJ2-1, the V gene TRBV5-5; the match to TRBD2 covers 11 bases. The CDR3 contains 18 residues. The V gene's germline CDR1 is SGHKS and CDR2 YYEKEE (reference sequence). After removal of 3 bases from V and 0 bases from J, the junction contained 8 bases not matched to a gene. Written as DNA, the CDR3 is TGTGCCAGCAGCTACCTGGGACTAGCGGTAAGCTCCTACAATGAGCAGTTCTTC. Translating gives CASSYLGLAVSSYNEQFF.

With respect to this clonotype: With a much larger clone just one base away, this may be a read error. The chain carries TRBV6-5 and TRBJ2-3; TRBD2 is a possible D gene (5 bases). Germline V CDR1 and CDR2: MNHEY, SVGAGI. This CDR3 comprises 15 residues. Trimming took 5 bases from V and 7 from J, leaving 19 bases between them. CDR3 bases: TGTGCCAGCAGTCGGGAAGGAGCACGCATGAATACGCAGTATTTT. This codes for CASSREGARMNTQYF.

This clonotype was recorded at least ten times. The V gene is TRBV15, the J gene TRBJ1-2; 9 bases match TRBD1. Germline values: CDR1 LNHNV, CDR2 YYDKDF (reference sequence). V shed 0 bases and J 5 bases; nucleotides not matched to a gene: 1. The CDR3 runs to 14 residues. CDR3 loop: CATSRDGQGYGYTF. Here the CDR3 DNA reads TGTGCCACCAGCAGAGATGGACAGGGGTATGGCTACACCTTC.

This clonotype appeared many times. The chain recombines TRBV2 with TRBJ1-6; no firm D call. Trimming removed 6 bases from V and 8 bases from J, with 5 bases in between. The CDR3 is 11 residues long. Germline CDR1 is SNHLY and CDR2 is FYNNEI. CDR3 bases: TGTGCCAGCAGGCGGGATTCACCCCTCCACTTT. This translates into CASRRDSPLHF.

This clonotype was counted at least ten times. V gene TRBV5-6 combines with J gene TRBJ1-3, with D hard to call. Between the trimmed V and J ends, which lost 0 bases and 2 bases, there was a span of 9 bases. The CDR3 loop spans 15 amino acids. The germline gives CDR1 SGHDT, CDR2 YYEEEE. The CDR3 DNA is TGTGCCAGCAGCTTGGAACCGAACGCTGGAAACACCATATATTTT. Translated: CASSLEPNAGNTIYF.

The chain is built from TRBV7-2 and TRBJ1-6, with D perhaps matching TRBD1 (5 bases). V dropped 5 bases and J dropped 9 bases, with 14 bases sitting between them. The CDR3 spans 14 residues. CDR1 SGHTA and CDR2 FQGNSA come from the germline V gene. The CDR3 bases are TGTGCCAGCAGCCTCCAGGCGGGGGGTTCACCCCTCCACTTT. Translation gives CASSLQAGGSPLHF.

This clonotype is termed medium-sized. The rearrangement links TRBV6-1 to TRBJ2-3; D is ambiguous. V lost 1 base and J 4 bases, leaving 15 bases between the germline ends. The CDR3 spans 16 residues. Germline V gene lookup returns CDR1 MNHNS and CDR2 SASEGT. The CDR3 region has the DNA TGTGCCAGCAGTGAAGGTCGGGCAGGTTTGGCAGATACGCAGTATTTT. Protein: CASSEGRAGLADTQYF.

This clonotype turned up a few times. The chain is built from TRBV20-1 and TRBJ2-3; no clear D. The germline V and J ends were trimmed by 5 bases and 5 bases, with 20 bases remaining between them. There are 15 residues in the CDR3. Germline loops: CDR1 DFQATT, CDR2 SNEGSKA (reference sequence). CDR3 region: CSADGRAPRRDTQYF. The DNA for the CDR3 is TGCAGTGCTGACGGACGAGCCCCTAGGCGAGATACGCAGTATTTT.

This clonotype is deemed medium-sized. The chain employs TRBV10-2 and TRBJ2-7; 8 bases fit TRBD2. The CDR3 has 14 amino acids. The V segment lost 5 bases and the J segment 7 bases; nucleotides outside the gene matches: 10. CDR1 and CDR2 (germline): WSHSY, SAAADI. The CDR3 is CASSLNGGAGEQYV. Here the CDR3 DNA reads TGCGCCAGCAGTTTGAACGGGGGGGCAGGGGAGCAGTACGTC.